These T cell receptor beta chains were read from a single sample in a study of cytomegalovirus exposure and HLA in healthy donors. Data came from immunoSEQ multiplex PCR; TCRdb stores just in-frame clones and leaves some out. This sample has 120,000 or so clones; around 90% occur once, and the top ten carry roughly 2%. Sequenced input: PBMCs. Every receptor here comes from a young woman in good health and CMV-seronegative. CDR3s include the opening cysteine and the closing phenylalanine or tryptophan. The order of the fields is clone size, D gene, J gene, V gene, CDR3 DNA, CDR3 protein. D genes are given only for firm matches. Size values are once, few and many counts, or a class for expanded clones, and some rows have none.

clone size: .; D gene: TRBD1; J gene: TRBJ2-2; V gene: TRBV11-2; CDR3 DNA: TGTGCCAGCAGCCGTCGGACAGGGGACGGGGAGCTGTTTTTT; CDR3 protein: CASSRRTGDGELFF
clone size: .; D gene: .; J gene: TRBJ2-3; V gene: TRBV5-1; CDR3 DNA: TGCGCCAGCAGGAAGACCCAGGGTGCAGGGGATACGCAGTATTTT; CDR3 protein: CASRKTQGAGDTQYF
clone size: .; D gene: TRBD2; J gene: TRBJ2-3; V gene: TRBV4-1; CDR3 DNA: TGCGCCAGCAGCCTACGGACTAGCGGGAGGGGAGCTAATACGCAGTATTTT; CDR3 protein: CASSLRTSGRGANTQYF
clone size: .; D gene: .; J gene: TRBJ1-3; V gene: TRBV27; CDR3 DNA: TGTGCCAGCAGTTTGGCCCAGGGAAAATTCTCTGGAAACACCATATATTTT; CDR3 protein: CASSLAQGKFSGNTIYF
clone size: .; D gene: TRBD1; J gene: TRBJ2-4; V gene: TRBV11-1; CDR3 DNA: TGTGCCAGCAGCCAACAGGGGTGGGCCAAAAACATTCAGTACTTC; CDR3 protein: CASSQQGWAKNIQYF
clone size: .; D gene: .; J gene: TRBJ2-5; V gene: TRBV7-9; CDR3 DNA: TGTGCCAGCAGCTTAGGCCTCGGGACTGAGGGCCAAGAGACCCAGTACTTC; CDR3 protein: CASSLGLGTEGQETQYF
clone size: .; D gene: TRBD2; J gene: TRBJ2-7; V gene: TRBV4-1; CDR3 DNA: TGCGCCAGCAGCCAACTGGTGGTAGCGGGAGGACTGCGCTACGAGCAGTACTTC; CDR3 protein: CASSQLVVAGGLRYEQYF
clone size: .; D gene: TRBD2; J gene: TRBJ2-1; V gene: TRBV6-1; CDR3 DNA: TGTGCCAGCAGTGTCTTCGGGACTAGCGGATACAATGAGCAGTTCTTC; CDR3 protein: CASSVFGTSGYNEQFF
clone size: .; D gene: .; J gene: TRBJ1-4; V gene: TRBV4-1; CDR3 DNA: TGCGCCAGCAGCCATACACAGGGAATTCTAGAAAAACTGTTTTTT; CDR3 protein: CASSHTQGILEKLFF
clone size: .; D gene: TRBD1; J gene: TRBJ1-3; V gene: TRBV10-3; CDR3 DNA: TGTGCCATCAGCGTTGACAGGGGGACTGGAAACACCATATATTTT; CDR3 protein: CAISVDRGTGNTIYF
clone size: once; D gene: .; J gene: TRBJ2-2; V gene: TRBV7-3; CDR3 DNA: TGTGCCAGCAGCTTAAACAGGGCCGGGGAGCTGTTTTTT; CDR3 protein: CASSLNRAGELFF
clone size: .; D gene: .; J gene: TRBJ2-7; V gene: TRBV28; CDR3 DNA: TGTGCCAGCAGGGCCTGGGAGGAGGCCTACGAGCAGTACTTC; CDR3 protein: CASRAWEEAYEQYF
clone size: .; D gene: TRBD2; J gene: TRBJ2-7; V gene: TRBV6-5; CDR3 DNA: TGTGCCAGCAAGGTCAGCGGGATTTACGAGCAGTACTTC; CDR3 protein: CASKVSGIYEQYF
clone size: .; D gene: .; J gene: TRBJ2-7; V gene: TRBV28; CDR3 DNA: TGTGCCAGCAGTCGCGTTAAGCCGGGGACCTACGAGCAGTACTTC; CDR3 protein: CASSRVKPGTYEQYF
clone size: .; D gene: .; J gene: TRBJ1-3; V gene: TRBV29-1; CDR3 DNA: TGCAGCGTTCGCTCTGGAAACACCATATATTTT; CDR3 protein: CSVRSGNTIYF
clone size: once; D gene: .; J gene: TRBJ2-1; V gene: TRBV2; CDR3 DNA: TGTGCCAGCAAGTTAGGGGGTGAGCAGTTCTTC; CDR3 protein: CASKLGGEQFF
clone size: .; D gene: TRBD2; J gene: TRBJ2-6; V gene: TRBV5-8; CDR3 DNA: TGTGCCGGAGGTAGCGGGAGGGCCTACGGGGCCAACGTCCTGACTTTC; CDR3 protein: CAGGSGRAYGANVLTF
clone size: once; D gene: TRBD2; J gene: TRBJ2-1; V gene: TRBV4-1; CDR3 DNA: TGCGCCAGCAGCCCCATCGGACGCTCTAGCGGCGGTGAGCAGTTCTTC; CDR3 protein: CASSPIGRSSGGEQFF
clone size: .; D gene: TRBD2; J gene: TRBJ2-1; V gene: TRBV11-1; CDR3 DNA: TGTGCCAGCAGCTTCGGACTAGCGGGATTATTTGAGCAGTTCTTC; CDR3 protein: CASSFGLAGLFEQFF
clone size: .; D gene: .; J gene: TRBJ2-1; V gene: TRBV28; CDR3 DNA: TGTGCCAGCACCCTCTCCAGCGGACGCTCCTACAATGAGCAGTTCTTC; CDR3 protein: CASTLSSGRSYNEQFF
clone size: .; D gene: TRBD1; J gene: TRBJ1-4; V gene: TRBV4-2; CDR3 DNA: TGTGCCAGCAGCCACTCCGGGACAGGGGATGAAAAACTGTTTTTT; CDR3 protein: CASSHSGTGDEKLFF
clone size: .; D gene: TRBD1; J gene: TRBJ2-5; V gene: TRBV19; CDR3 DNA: TGTGCCAGTAGTATTTCCAGGGGGCTTGGCGAGACCCAGTACTTC; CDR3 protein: CASSISRGLGETQYF
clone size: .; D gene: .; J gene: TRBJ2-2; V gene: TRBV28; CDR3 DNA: TGTGCCAGCATATCCCCCGGGAACACCGGGGAGCTGTTTTTT; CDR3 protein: CASISPGNTGELFF
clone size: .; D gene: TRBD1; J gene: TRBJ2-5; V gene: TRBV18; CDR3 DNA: TGTGCCAGCTACCGGACAGGGAACCTGTACCAAGAGACCCAGTACTTC; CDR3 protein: CASYRTGNLYQETQYF
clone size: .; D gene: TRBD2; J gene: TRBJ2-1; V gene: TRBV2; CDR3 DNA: TGTGCCAGCAGTGTCCTCACACCGCTAGCGGGAGGCTCCTACAATGAGCAGTTCTTC; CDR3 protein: CASSVLTPLAGGSYNEQFF
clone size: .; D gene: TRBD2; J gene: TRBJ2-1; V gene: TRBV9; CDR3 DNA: TGTGCCAGCAGCTACCGGACTAGCGGTTACAATGAGCAGTTCTTC; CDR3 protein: CASSYRTSGYNEQFF
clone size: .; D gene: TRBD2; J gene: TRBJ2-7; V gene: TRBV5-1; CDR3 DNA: TGCGCCAGCAGCGCGCCTCTAGCGGGAGCTCGCGAGCAGTACTTC; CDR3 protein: CASSAPLAGAREQYF
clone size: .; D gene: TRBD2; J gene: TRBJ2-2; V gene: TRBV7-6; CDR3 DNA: TGTGCCAGCAGCTTAGCGGTGGTAGCGGGAGACACCGGGGAGCTGTTTTTT; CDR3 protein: CASSLAVVAGDTGELFF
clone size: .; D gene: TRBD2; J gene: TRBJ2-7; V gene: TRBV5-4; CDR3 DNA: TGTGCCAGCAGCTTGGCCGGGACTACGACCTACGAGCAGTACTTC; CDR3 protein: CASSLAGTTTYEQYF
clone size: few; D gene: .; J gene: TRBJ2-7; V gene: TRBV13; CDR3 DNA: TGTGCCAGCAGCTTAGCCCTGGGGGGCTACGAGCAGTACTTC; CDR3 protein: CASSLALGGYEQYF
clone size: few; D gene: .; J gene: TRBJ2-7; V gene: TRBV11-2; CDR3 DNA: TGTGCCAGCAGCTTAGAGAGGGCCTACGAGCAGTACTTC; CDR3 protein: CASSLERAYEQYF
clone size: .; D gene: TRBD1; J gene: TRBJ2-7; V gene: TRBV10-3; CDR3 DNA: TGTGCCATCAGTGATAACAGGGGAATGGGCGAGCAGTACTTC; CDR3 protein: CAISDNRGMGEQYF
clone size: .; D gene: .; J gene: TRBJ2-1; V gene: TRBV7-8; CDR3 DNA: TGTGCCAGCTCCTCCCATGGGGGGATGCAGTTCTTC; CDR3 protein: CASSSHGGMQFF
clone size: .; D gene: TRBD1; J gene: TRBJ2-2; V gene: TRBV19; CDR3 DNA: TGTGCCACCCGGGACAGAACGAACACCGGGGAGCTGTTTTTT; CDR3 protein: CATRDRTNTGELFF
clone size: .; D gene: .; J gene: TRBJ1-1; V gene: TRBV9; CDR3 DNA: TGTGCCAGCAGCCCTTTCTCGACACCGATGAACACTGAAGCTTTCTTT; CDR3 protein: CASSPFSTPMNTEAFF
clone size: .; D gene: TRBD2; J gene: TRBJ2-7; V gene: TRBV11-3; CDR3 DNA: TGTGCCAGCAGCTTAAGGCTAGCGGGAGGGGACGAGCAGTACTTC; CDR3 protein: CASSLRLAGGDEQYF
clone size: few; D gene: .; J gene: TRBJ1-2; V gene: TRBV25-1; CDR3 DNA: TGTGCCAGCAGTGAATACGTTGAGGGTGGCTACACCTTC; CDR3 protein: CASSEYVEGGYTF
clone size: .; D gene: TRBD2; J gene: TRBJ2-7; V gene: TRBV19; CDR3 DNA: TGTGCCAGTAGTACGGGGACTAGCGCCTCCTACGAGCAGTACTTC; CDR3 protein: CASSTGTSASYEQYF
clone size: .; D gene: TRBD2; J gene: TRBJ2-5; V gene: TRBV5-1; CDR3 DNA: TGCGCCAGCAGCTTGGCCGGGAGCGGGAGCGGGGAGACCCAGTACTTC; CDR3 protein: CASSLAGSGSGETQYF
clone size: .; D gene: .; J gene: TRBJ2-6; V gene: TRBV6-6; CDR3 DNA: TGTGCCAGCACTCACTTCTCTGGGGCCAACGTCCTGACTTTC; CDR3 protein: CASTHFSGANVLTF
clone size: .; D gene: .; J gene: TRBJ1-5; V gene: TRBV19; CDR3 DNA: TGTGCCAGTAGTATCGACAGTCCTCTAAAGCCCCAGCATTTT; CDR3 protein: CASSIDSPLKPQHF
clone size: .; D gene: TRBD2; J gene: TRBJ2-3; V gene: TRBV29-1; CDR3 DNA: TGCAGCGTTGAGATCGGACTAGACGGGATCACAGATACGCAGTATTTT; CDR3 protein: CSVEIGLDGITDTQYF
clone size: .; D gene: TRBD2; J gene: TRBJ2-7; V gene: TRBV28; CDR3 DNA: TGTGCCAGCAGGACTCTGGGGGGAGGGGACCCCTCCTACGAGCAGTACTTC; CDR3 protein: CASRTLGGGDPSYEQYF
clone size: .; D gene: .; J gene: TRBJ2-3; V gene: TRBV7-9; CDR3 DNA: TGTGCCAGCAGCCGGACATCCTCTTACACAGATACGCAGTATTTT; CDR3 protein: CASSRTSSYTDTQYF
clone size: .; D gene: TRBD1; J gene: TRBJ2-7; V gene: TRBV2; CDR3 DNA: TGTGCCAGCAGTGGATTACAGGGGTTCTACGAGCAGTACTTC; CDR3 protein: CASSGLQGFYEQYF
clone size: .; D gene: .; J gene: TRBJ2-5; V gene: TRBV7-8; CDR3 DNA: TGTGCCAGCAGCCCGAATAGCGTTCAAGAGACCCAGTACTTC; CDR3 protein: CASSPNSVQETQYF
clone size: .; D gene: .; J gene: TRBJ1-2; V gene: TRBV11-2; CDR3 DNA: TGTGCCAGCAGCTTAAGCTTCAGGGATGGGGCCTATGGCTACACCTTC; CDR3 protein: CASSLSFRDGAYGYTF
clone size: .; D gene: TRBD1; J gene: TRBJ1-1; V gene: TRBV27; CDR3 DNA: TGTGCCAGCAGGGATGGACAGGGGGACACTGAAGCTTTCTTT; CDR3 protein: CASRDGQGDTEAFF
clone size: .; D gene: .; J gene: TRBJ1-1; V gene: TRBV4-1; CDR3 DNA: TGCGCCAGCAGCCAAGATCGTGGGGCAGGGAACACTGAAGCTTTCTTT; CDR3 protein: CASSQDRGAGNTEAFF
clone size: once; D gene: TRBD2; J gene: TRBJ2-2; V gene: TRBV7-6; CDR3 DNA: TGTGCCAGCAGCATTAAGGGGGCGGGAGGGCCCAACACCGGGGAGCTGTTTTTT; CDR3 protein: CASSIKGAGGPNTGELFF
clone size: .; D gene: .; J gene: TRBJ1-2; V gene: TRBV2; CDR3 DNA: TGTGCCAGTGCTCGACAGGATCTTGTCTATGGCTACACCTTC; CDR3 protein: CASARQDLVYGYTF
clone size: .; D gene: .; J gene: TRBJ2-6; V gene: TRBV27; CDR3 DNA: TGTGCCAGCAGTCTTAAGGGGTGGGGGGCCAACGTCCTGACTTTC; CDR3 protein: CASSLKGWGANVLTF
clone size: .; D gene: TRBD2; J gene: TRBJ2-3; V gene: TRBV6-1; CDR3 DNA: TGTGCCAGCAGTGTCTCGGGACTAGCGGGAGGGACAGATACGCAGTATTTT; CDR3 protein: CASSVSGLAGGTDTQYF
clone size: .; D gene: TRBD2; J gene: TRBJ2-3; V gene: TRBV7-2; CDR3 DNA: TGTGCCAGCAGCTTAGGACTAGCGGGAGTGGTGGATACGCAGTATTTT; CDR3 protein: CASSLGLAGVVDTQYF